Below, one TCR beta chain is given with its context. Its specific antigen is unknown. It has no much larger one-base neighbor in the sample; base qualities were not kept. This entry is derived from a study of T cells in Graves' hyperthyroidism and ophthalmopathy (dated by TCRdb to between 2017 and 2020). Broadly, across the study: Peripheral blood samples were taken at initial diagnosis, before any treatment was given. Whether ophthalmopathy could be predicted prospectively was tested in an independent validation cohort made up of roughly 20 hyperthyroidism patients plus 17 patients who later progressed to ophthalmopathy. After blood sampling, hyperthyroidism patients were treated with methimazole at a starting dose of 30 mg daily, and ophthalmopathy patients were treated with high-dose intravenous methylprednisolone. According to the paper, TCR Vbeta CDR3 sequencing was carried out on approximately 140 peripheral blood samples, which came from 40 to 45 ophthalmopathy, under 85 hyperthyroidism and some 17 progressor patients. The 100 or so discovery patients were randomly divided into training and test sets at a 7:3 ratio. TCR V-J signatures able to tell the groups apart were searched for in a discovery cohort of 90 to 100 patients, of whom roughly 42 had Graves' ophthalmopathy and roughly 58 had stable Graves' hyperthyroidism. In roughly six Graves' hyperthyroidism patients, the study also compared T-cell repertoires from thyroid tissue with T-cell repertoires from blood. Overall study results and their limits: During validation, the model predicted progression to ophthalmopathy a median of about 5.9 months ahead of onset, with around 65% sensitivity and 72.22% specificity. In cross-validation, a model built on a 13 V-J signature told ophthalmopathy apart from stable hyperthyroidism with 85% to 90% sensitivity and around 81% specificity, and in testing the same model reached 80%/75%. Most expanded thyroid clonotypes (frequency above 0.001) were also detected in blood, a finding suggesting that blood repertoires may reflect thyroid immune responses. Sample size was not statistically predetermined, and investigators were not blinded to group allocation.

Ophthalmopathy patients had moderately to severely active disease, with a Clinical Activity Score of 3 or more, a NOSPECS grade of 4 or more, and a disease duration of less than 3 months. Exclusion was applied to patients with uncontrolled infections, other autoimmune diseases, pregnancy or lactation. Diagnoses were based on clinical symptoms, serum thyroxine and TRAb, thyroid ultrasound and orbital computed tomography. PBMCs were isolated from more than 9 ml of fresh peripheral blood by Ficoll-Paque density gradient centrifugation. Trizol reagent was used to extract total RNA, and RNA quality was then checked on an Agilent 2100 Bioanalyzer. Amplification of TCR beta CDR3 regions was carried out from RNA transcripts. For the first round of RT-PCR on the TCR CDR3, the HTBI primer set was used together with the Qiagen OneStep RT-PCR kit. Libraries were constructed in a second round of multiplex PCR, after which size selection and purification were carried out. The libraries were sequenced on an Illumina HiSeq2000 using paired-end 100 bp reads. The paper's data handling went like this. SOAPnuke was used to process the raw data, throwing out any read that contained adapters or uncalled bases, had a mean Phred below 15, or lacked an exact constant-primer or identifier match. High-quality paired reads were merged using COPE v1.2.5, and each unique nucleotide sequence was defined as a clonotype. MiTCR v1.1 was used to align clonotypes to the IMGT TRBV, TRBD and TRBJ reference segments. Analysis was restricted to V-J combinations with a frequency above 0.0001, which covered 99.2% of repertoires. A TCS score was defined as the ratio of F50 (clonal expansion) to E x V (chaos), with BLOSUM62-based TCRdist applied between CDR3 peptides within each V-J. Welch's t-statistics and random forest reduced approximately 520 V-J features to some 14, which were used in a naive Bayes classifier (R e1071). The public sequencing data were trimmed at Q25 with fastp and processed into clonotypes with MiXCR by TCRdb, which kept only in-frame beta chains. Entries that share a CDR3 protein sequence are merged under the most common genes and DNA. The V and J calls were determined by TCRdb, not by the authors. For this sample there are hundreds of thousands of distinct CDR3 sequences; 15% to 20% appear just once. Of the sample, about 51% falls within the top ten clones.

The material sequenced was blood. This TCR came from a woman aged 60-75 years with Graves' ophthalmopathy.

The nucleotide sequence reads as follows: TGTGCCACCAGTGACAAGGGGACCCCGCTCCACTTT. This sequence encodes CATSDKGTPLHF. This receptor chain uses TRBV24-1 and TRBJ1-6; the D gene is perhaps TRBD1, on 5 matching bases. Measured from the cysteine to the phenylalanine, the CDR3 is 12 residues long. Of all the DNA, just the CDR3 is kept, 36 bases in frame from base 1. V lost 4 bases and J lost 16 bases; the stretch between them is 13 bases long. The germline V gene provides CDR1 KGHDR and CDR2 SFDVKD.